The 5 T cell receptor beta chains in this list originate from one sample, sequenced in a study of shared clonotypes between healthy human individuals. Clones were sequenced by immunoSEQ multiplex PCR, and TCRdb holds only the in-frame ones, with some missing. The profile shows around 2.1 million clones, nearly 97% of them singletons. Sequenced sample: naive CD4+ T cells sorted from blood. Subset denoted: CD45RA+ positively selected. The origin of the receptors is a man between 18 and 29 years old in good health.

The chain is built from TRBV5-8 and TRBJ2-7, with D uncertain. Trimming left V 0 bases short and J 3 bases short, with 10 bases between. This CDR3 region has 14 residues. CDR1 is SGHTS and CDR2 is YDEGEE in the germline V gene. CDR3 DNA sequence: TGTGCCAGCAGCTTGGTAGGTGGGCTCTACGAGCAGTACTTC. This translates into CASSLVGGLYEQYF.

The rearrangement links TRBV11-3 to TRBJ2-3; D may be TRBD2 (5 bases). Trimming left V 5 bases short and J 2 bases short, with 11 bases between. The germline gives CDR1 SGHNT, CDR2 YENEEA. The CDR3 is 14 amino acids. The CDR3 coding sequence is TGTGCCAGCAGCGTAACTAGAAACACAGATACGCAGTATTTT. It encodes CASSVTRNTDTQYF.

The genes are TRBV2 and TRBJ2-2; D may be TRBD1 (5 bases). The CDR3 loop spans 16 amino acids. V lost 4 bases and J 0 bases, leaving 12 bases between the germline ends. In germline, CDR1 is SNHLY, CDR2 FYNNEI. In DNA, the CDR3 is TGTGCCAGCAGTGTGGAGACAGCGACGAACACCGGGGAGCTGTTTTTT. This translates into CASSVETATNTGELFF.

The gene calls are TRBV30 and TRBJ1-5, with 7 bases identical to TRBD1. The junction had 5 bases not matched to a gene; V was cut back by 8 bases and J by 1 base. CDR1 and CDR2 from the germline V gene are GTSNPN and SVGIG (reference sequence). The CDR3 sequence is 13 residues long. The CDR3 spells CAGQGDSNQPQHF. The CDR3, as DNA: TGTGCCGGCCAGGGGGACAGCAATCAGCCCCAGCATTTT. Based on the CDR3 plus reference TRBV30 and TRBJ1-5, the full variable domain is SQTIHQWPATLVQPVGSPLSLECTVEGTSNPNLYWYRQAAGRGLQLLFYSVGIGQISSEVPQNLSASRPQDRQFILSSKKLLLSDSGFYLCAGQGDSNQPQHFGDGTRLSIL.

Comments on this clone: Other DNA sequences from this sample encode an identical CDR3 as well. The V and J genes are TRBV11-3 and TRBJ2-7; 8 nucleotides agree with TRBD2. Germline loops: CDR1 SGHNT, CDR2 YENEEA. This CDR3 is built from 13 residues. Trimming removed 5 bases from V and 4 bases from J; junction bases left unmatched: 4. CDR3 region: CASSPSGGYEQYF. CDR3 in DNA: TGTGCCAGCAGCCCCAGCGGGGGTTACGAGCAGTACTTC.